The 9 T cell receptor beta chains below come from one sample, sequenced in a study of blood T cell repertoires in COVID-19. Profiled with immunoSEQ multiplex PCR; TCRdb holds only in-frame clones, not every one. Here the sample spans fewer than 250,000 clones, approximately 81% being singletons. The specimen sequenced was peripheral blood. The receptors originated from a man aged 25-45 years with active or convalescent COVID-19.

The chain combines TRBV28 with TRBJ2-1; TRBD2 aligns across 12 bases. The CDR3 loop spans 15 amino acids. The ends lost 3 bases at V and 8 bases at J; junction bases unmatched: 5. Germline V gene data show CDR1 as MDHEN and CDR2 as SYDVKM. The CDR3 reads CASSFRGLAGHEQFF. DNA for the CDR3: TGTGCCAGCAGTTTTCGGGGACTAGCGGGCCATGAGCAGTTCTTC.

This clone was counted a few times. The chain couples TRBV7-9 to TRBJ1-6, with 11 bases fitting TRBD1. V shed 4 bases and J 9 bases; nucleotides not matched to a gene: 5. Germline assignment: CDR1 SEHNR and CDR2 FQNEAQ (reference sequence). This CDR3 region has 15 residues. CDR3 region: CASSSGTGGFSPLHF. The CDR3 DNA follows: TGTGCCAGCAGCTCCGGGACAGGGGGTTTTTCACCCCTCCACTTT.

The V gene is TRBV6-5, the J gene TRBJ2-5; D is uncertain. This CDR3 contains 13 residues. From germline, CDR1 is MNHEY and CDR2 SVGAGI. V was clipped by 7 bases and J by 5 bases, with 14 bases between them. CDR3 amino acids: CASTRVRGETQYF. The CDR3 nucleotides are TGTGCCAGCACCCGGGTTCGAGGCGAGACCCAGTACTTC.

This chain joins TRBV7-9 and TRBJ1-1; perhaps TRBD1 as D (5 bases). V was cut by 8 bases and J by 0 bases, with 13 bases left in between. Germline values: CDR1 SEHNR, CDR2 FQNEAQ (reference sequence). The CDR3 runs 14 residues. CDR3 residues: CASAPSGLNTEAFF. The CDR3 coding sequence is TGTGCCAGCGCCCCCTCAGGGCTGAACACTGAAGCTTTCTTT.

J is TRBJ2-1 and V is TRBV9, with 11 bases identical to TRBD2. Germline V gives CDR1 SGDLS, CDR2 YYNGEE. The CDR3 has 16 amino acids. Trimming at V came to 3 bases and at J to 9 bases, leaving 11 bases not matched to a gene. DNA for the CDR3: TGTGCCAGCAGCGCGGCTAGCGGGGGGTGGGTTGGTGAGCAGTTCTTC. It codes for CASSAASGGWVGEQFF.

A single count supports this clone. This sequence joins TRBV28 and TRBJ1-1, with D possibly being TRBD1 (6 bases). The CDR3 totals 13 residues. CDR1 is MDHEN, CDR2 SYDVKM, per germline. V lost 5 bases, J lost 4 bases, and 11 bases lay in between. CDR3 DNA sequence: TGTGCCAGCAGTGTAACAGGGTCCACTGAAGCTTTCTTT. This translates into CASSVTGSTEAFF.

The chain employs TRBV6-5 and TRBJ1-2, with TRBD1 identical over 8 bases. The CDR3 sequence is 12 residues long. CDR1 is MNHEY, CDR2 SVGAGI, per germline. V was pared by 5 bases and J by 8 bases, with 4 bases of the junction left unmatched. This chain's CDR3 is CASSPQGDGYTF. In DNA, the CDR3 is TGTGCCAGCAGTCCACAGGGGGACGGCTACACCTTC.

CDR3 nucleotide sequence: TGTGCCTGGAGTGAGGGGGCAGGCTGGGGGAGAACTAATGAAAAACTGTTTTTT. This codes for CAWSEGAGWGRTNEKLFF. The chain couples TRBV30 to TRBJ1-4, with 7 nucleotides matching TRBD1. CDR1 GTSNPN and CDR2 SVGIG come from the germline V gene (reference sequence). The CDR3 has 18 amino acids. The V and J ends lost 1 base and 1 base, in that order; junction bases with no gene match: 12.

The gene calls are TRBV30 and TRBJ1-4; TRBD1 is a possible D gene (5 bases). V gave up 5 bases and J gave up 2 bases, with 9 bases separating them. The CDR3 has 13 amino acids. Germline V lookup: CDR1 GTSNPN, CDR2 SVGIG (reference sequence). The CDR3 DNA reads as TGTGCCTGGTCCAGGGATACTAATGAAAAACTGTTTTTT. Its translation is CAWSRDTNEKLFF.